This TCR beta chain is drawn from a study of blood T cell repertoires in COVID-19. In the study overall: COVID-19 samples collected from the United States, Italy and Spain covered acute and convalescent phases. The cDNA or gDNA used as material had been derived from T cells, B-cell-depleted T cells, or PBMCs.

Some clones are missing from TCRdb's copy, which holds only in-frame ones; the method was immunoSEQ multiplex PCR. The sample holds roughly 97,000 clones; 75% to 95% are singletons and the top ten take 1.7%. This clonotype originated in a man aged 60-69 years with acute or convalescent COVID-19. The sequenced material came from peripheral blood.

The DNA for the CDR3 is TGTGCCAGCAGTTCCCTGACAGGGGAGGATGGCTACACCTTC. As protein: CASSSLTGEDGYTF. V gene TRBV6-5 combines with J gene TRBJ1-2; TRBD1 agrees at 8 bases. This CDR3 has 14 amino acids. The germline CDR1 and CDR2 sequences are MNHEY and SVGAGI. V gave up 4 bases and J gave up 6 bases; unmatched junction bases: 7.